A single TCR beta chain is shown here with its context. Its specificity is not known. These data originate in a study of blood T cells in healthy people across ages. Study-wide results and caveats: For the donors, CMV status was unknown and possibly confounded expanded clonotype changes.

The V and J ends lost 3 bases and 2 bases respectively, with 14 bases between them. The CDR3 spans 15 residues. CDR1 LGHDT and CDR2 YNNKEL come from the germline V gene (reference sequence). It was with a sample-barcoded 5' primer and a J-beta primer mix that a second PCR of roughly 6 to 12 cycles was run. Unique molecular identifiers of 12 random nucleotides labeled each cDNA. Each CDR3 protein is one row after TCRdb ran MiXCR on the 5' RACE reads. In the table there are some 1.6 million distinct CDR3 sequences, around 35% of which are singletons. Drawn from each donor were around 9.1 milliliters of peripheral blood.

This sequence originates from a woman aged 25 to 39 in good health. Sequencing used blood. The chain joins TRBV3-1 to TRBJ2-7; D unclear. The CDR3 nucleotides read TGTGCCAGCAGCCATGGCCTGGGCCCTGCCTACGAGCAGTACTTC. It encodes CASSHGLGPAYEQYF.